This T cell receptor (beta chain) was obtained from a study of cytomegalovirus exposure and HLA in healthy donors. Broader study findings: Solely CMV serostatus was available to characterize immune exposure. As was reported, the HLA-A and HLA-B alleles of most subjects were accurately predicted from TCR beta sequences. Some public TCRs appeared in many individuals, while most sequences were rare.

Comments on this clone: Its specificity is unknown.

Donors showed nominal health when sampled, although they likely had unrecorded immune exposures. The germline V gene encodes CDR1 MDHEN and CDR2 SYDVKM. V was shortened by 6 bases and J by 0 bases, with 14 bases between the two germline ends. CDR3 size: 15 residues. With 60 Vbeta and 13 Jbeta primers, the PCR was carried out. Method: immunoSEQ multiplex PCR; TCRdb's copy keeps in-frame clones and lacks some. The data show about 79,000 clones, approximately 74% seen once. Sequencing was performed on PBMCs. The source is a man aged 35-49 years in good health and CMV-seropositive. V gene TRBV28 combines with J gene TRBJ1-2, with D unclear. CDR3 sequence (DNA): TGTGCCAGCAGAGTCGTAAGTCGGGCTAACTATGGCTACACCTTC. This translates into CASRVVSRANYGYTF.